One T cell receptor (beta chain) is described in this entry. Its antigen is currently unknown. The data derive from a study of T-cell memory formation after mild COVID-19. Study information: Clustering of TCRs was largely donor specific.

Germline CDR1 and CDR2: MNHEY and SVGEGT. The CDR3 is 14 residues long. The V end was cut by 8 bases, the J end by 5 bases, with 18 bases between. Study findings and constraints: CD4/CD8 balance characterized clones contracting day 15 to 85, and CD4+ skew characterized later expanders. Whether day 37 second-wave clones are SARS-CoV-2-specific was not confirmed.

5'RACE, which relied on constant-segment primers, yielded TCR alpha and TCR beta cDNA libraries carrying sample barcodes and UMIs. TCRdb re-analysed the 5' RACE reads in MiXCR, keeping a single row per CDR3 protein. Of about 470,000 distinct CDR3 sequences detected, roughly 18% appear once; the ten largest clones hold approximately 13%. The specimen sequenced was PBMCs or a T cell subset sorted from them (not recorded which). This clonotype was obtained from an adult woman who had mild COVID-19 (a few samples of this study predate the infection). Cell type and time point are not known. The chain links TRBV6-2 or TRBV6-3 to TRBJ1-2; D perhaps matches TRBD1 (5 bases). CDR3 residues: CASGRDPGQYGYTF. The DNA of the CDR3 is TGTGCCAGCGGCCGGGACCCGGGGCAGTATGGCTACACCTTC.